These 30 T cell receptor beta chains share one sample of origin, sequenced in a study of CD8 T cell repertoires and HIV-1 epitope variants. The antigens of these receptors remain unknown. Produced via immunoSEQ multiplex PCR; TCRdb's table is partial and in-frame only. The sample lists about 5,100 clones, 68% occurring once. Sequencing used cultured CD8+ T cells derived from PBMCs. Receptors originate from a male donor with HIV.

The V and J genes are TRBV7-2 and TRBJ2-7; unclear D gene. This CDR3 comprises 11 residues. Germline values: CDR1 SGHTA, CDR2 FQGNSA. Trimming shortened V by 5 bases and J by 6 bases, and 8 bases separated the two germline ends. CDR3 loop: CASSPGSEQYF. CDR3 DNA: TGTGCCAGCAGCCCAGGTTCCGAGCAGTACTTC.

The chain joins TRBV28 to TRBJ2-3, with 12 bases lining up with TRBD2. The V gene end was trimmed by 4 bases and the J gene end by 2 bases; junction bases not matched to a gene: 13. CDR3 length: 19 residues. Germline CDR1 reads MDHEN; CDR2 reads SYDVKM. CDR3 in amino acids: CASSSSTSGGLYLTDTQYF. The CDR3, as DNA: TGTGCCAGCAGTTCCTCGACTAGCGGGGGCCTCTACCTCACAGATACGCAGTATTTT.

The chain recombines TRBV7-9 with TRBJ1-5; no definite D call. The CDR3 spans 16 residues. Trimming took 4 bases from V and 1 from J, leaving 14 bases between them. The V gene's germline CDR1 is SEHNR and CDR2 FQNEAQ (reference sequence). CDR3 in amino acids: CASSSSVGASNQPQHF. The CDR3 coding sequence is TGTGCCAGCAGCTCCTCAGTTGGAGCGAGCAATCAGCCCCAGCATTTT.

Sample share makes this clone large. Here the CDR3 DNA reads TGTGCCACCCTAGGGGACTCTACTTACGAGCAGTACTTC. Protein product: CATLGDSTYEQYF. The V gene is TRBV10-3, the J gene TRBJ2-7, with D possibly TRBD2 on 6 matching bases. V lost 10 bases and J 4 bases, leaving 17 bases between the germline ends. The CDR3 extends over 13 amino acids. The germline gives CDR1 ENHRY, CDR2 SYGVKD.

This clone occurred a few times. The chain carries TRBV28 and TRBJ2-7; D gene uncertain. Trimming cost V 4 bases and J 3 bases, with 4 bases left between them. Per germline, CDR1 MDHEN and CDR2 SYDVKM. The CDR3 is 11 amino acids. The CDR3 nucleotides are TGTGCCAGCAGTTCCAACTACGAGCAGTACTTC. Protein sequence: CASSSNYEQYF. Together with reference TRBV28 and TRBJ2-7, the CDR3 gives the full variable domain: DVKVTQSSRYLVKRTGEKVFLECVQDMDHENMFWYRQDPGLGLRLIYFSYDVKMKEKGDIPEGYSVSREKKERFSLILESASTNQTSMYLCASSSNYEQYFGPGTRLTVT.

The chain carries TRBV28 and TRBJ2-1, with a tentative D call TRBD1 (5 bases). V lost 6 bases and J lost 0, with 12 bases in between. The CDR3 contains 15 residues. CDR1 MDHEN and CDR2 SYDVKM come from the germline V gene. The CDR3 DNA sequence: TGTGCCAGCAGCCCTGGGGCTACCTCCTACAATGAGCAGTTCTTC. It translates to CASSPGATSYNEQFF.

This chain uses TRBV5-1 with TRBJ2-3; 7 positions match TRBD1. V shed 0 bases and J 4 bases; nucleotides not matched to a gene: 2. The length of the CDR3 is 14 residues. The germline gives CDR1 SGHRS, CDR2 YFSETQ. The CDR3: CASSLGDSSDTQYF. The CDR3 DNA sequence: TGCGCCAGCAGCTTGGGGGACAGCTCAGATACGCAGTATTTT.

The chain joins TRBV6-6 to TRBJ2-7, with D tentatively TRBD2 (6 bases). V gave up 5 bases and J gave up 0 bases, with 11 bases separating them. Germline V lookup: CDR1 MNHNY, CDR2 SVGAGI (reference sequence). This CDR3 comprises 14 residues. The CDR3, as DNA: TGTGCCAGCAGTCCTCTAGCGTACTCCTACGAGCAGTACTTC. Translation gives CASSPLAYSYEQYF.

This clone was counted only a few times. This sequence joins TRBV5-6 and TRBJ1-6, with unresolved D. The germline V and J ends were trimmed by 2 bases and 8 bases, with 11 bases remaining between them. Germline V CDR1 and CDR2: SGHDT, YYEEEE. The CDR3 consists of 14 residues. This CDR3 reads CASSLWEEDSPLHF. In DNA, the CDR3 is TGTGCCAGCAGCTTATGGGAGGAGGATTCACCCCTCCACTTT.

This clone was counted a single time. This chain uses TRBV28 with TRBJ2-3, with no clear D. The CDR3 runs to 14 residues. Germline V gives CDR1 MDHEN, CDR2 SYDVKM. Trimming removed 5 bases at V and 4 bases at J, with 13 bases between. The CDR3 DNA reads as TGTGCCAGCAGTGAGGACGTTGAGGCAGATACGCAGTATTTT. It encodes CASSEDVEADTQYF.

The chain carries TRBV5-4 and TRBJ2-7; perhaps TRBD1 as D (6 bases). Germline-derived CDR1 and CDR2 are SGHNT and YYREEE (reference sequence). V lost 3 bases to trimming and J lost 7 bases, with 14 bases between them. The CDR3 is 13 residues long. CDR3 loop: CASSSAQGSEQYF. The DNA of the CDR3 is TGTGCCAGCAGCTCCGCACAGGGTTCGGAGCAGTACTTC.

This chain joins TRBV6-5 and TRBJ2-2, with D perhaps matching TRBD1 or TRBD2 (5 bases each). CDR1 is MNHEY and CDR2 is SVGAGI in the germline V gene. Trimming stripped 6 bases from V and 1 base from J, with 12 bases between. The CDR3 sequence is 15 residues long. The CDR3 DNA reads TGTGCCAGCAGGGGGAGACAGAAGAACACCGGGGAGCTGTTTTTT. Residues: CASRGRQKNTGELFF.

The rearrangement uses TRBV6-1 and TRBJ2-7; 12 positions match TRBD1. The CDR3 has 15 amino acids. The V gene end was trimmed by 6 bases and the J gene end by 6 bases; junction bases not matched to a gene: 9. Germline CDR1 reads MNHNS; CDR2 reads SASEGT. CDR3 protein: CASSQPGQGAGEQYF. The CDR3, as DNA: TGTGCCAGCAGCCAACCGGGACAGGGGGCCGGCGAGCAGTACTTC.

V gene TRBV28 combines with J gene TRBJ1-5, with D hard to call. The ends were cut back, 5 bases at V and 3 bases at J, with 14 bases in the middle. This CDR3 region has 15 residues. The germline CDR1 and CDR2 sequences are MDHEN and SYDVKM. This chain's CDR3 is CASSPDKDPNQPQHF. The CDR3 DNA reads TGTGCCAGCAGTCCTGACAAAGACCCCAATCAGCCCCAGCATTTT. Full variable domain (missing parts from reference TRBV28 and TRBJ1-5): DVKVTQSSRYLVKRTGEKVFLECVQDMDHENMFWYRQDPGLGLRLIYFSYDVKMKEKGDIPEGYSVSREKKERFSLILESASTNQTSMYLCASSPDKDPNQPQHFGDGTRLSIL.

This rearrangement joins TRBV9 to TRBJ2-7, with 8 bases identical to TRBD2. This CDR3 has 15 amino acids. From germline, CDR1 is SGDLS and CDR2 YYNGEE. The V gene end was trimmed by 0 bases and the J gene end by 6 bases; junction bases not matched to a gene: 8. Here the CDR3 DNA reads TGTGCCAGCAGCGTAGGGGGAAGCGGGAGTTTCGAGCAGTACTTC. This encodes CASSVGGSGSFEQYF. Complete variable domain (other parts from reference TRBV9 and TRBJ2-7): DSGVTQTPKHLITATGQRVTLRCSPRSGDLSVYWYQQSLDQGLQFLIQYYNGEERAKGNILERFSAQQFPDLHSELNLSSLELGDSALYFCASSVGGSGSFEQYFGPGTRLTVT.

V is TRBV4-2 and J is TRBJ2-7; D is ambiguous. There are 14 residues in the CDR3. Germline loops: CDR1 LGHNA, CDR2 YNFKEQ. Trimming cost V 0 bases and J 3 bases, with 9 bases left between them. Here the CDR3 reads CASSQDLGSYEQYF. The CDR3 DNA reads as TGTGCCAGCAGCCAAGATCTTGGAAGCTACGAGCAGTACTTC.

This clone was observed a few times. This chain joins TRBV7-9 and TRBJ1-5; D call uncertain. Looked up from germline, CDR1 is SEHNR and CDR2 is FQNEAQ (reference sequence). V was cut by 2 bases and J by 1 base, with 0 bases left in between. This CDR3 has 12 amino acids. The CDR3 loop is CASSLSNQPQHF. The CDR3 DNA reads TGTGCCAGCAGCTTAAGCAATCAGCCCCAGCATTTT.

J is TRBJ2-2 and V is TRBV28; D call uncertain. V lost 3 bases and J 1 base, leaving 6 bases between the germline ends. This CDR3 region has 14 residues. The germline V gene has CDR1 MDHEN and CDR2 SYDVKM. CDR3 loop: CASSFLVNTGELFF. DNA for the CDR3: TGTGCCAGCAGTTTCCTCGTGAACACCGGGGAGCTGTTTTTT.

The chain recombines TRBV7-3 with TRBJ2-2; perhaps TRBD1 as D (7 bases). CDR3 length: 15 residues. The germline gives CDR1 SGHTA, CDR2 FQGTGA. V lost 3 bases, J lost 5 bases, and 13 bases lay in between. The CDR3 DNA is TGTGCCAGCAGCTTGAACGCAGGGGGGACCGGGGAGCTGTTTTTT. Translation gives CASSLNAGGTGELFF. Combining the CDR3 with reference TRBV7-3 and TRBJ2-2 gives the whole variable domain GAGVSQTPSNKVTEKGKYVELRCDPISGHTALYWYRQSLGQGPEFLIYFQGTGAADDSGLPNDRFFAVRPEGSVSTLKIQRTERGDSAVYLCASSLNAGGTGELFFGEGSRLTVL.

The rearrangement links TRBV15 to TRBJ2-5; D possibly corresponds to TRBD1 (5 bases). The CDR3 consists of 16 residues. Germline lookup yields CDR1 LNHNV and CDR2 YYDKDF (reference sequence). V shed 2 bases and J shed 0 bases, with 13 bases lying between them. The CDR3 loop reads CATSRSTTGYQETQYF. The CDR3, as DNA: TGTGCCACCAGCAGATCTACAACAGGCTACCAAGAGACCCAGTACTTC.

The J gene is TRBJ1-1, the V gene TRBV27; D might be TRBD1 (5 bases). CDR3 length equals 13 residues. Trimming took off 3 bases at V and 1 base at J, with 6 bases between the two ends. CDR1 is MNHEY, CDR2 SMNVEV, per germline (reference sequence). DNA of the CDR3: TGTGCCAGCAGTTTGGGGCCGAACACTGAAGCTTTCTTT. This sequence encodes CASSLGPNTEAFF.

The V call is TRBV7-9, the J call TRBJ1-1; 9 bases map to TRBD1. This CDR3 has 15 residues. The V and J ends lost 6 bases and 3 bases, in that order; junction bases with no gene match: 8. In germline, CDR1 is SEHNR, CDR2 FQNEAQ (reference sequence). This chain's CDR3 is CASRGQGLGYTEAFF. In DNA form, the CDR3 reads TGTGCCAGCAGAGGACAGGGGTTAGGGTACACTGAAGCTTTCTTT.

By sample share, this clone is medium-sized. The CDR3 protein is CASSIQPGLAGDFLDEQFF. In DNA, the CDR3 is TGTGCCAGTAGTATACAGCCGGGACTAGCGGGAGATTTCTTAGATGAGCAGTTCTTC. This chain links TRBV19 with TRBJ2-1; 14 bases line up with TRBD2. The ends lost 2 bases at V and 8 bases at J; junction bases unmatched: 14. In germline, CDR1 is LNHDA, CDR2 SQIVND (reference sequence). The CDR3 has 19 residues.

This clone showed up just a few times. The rearrangement joins TRBV9 to TRBJ2-7; D unclear. Per the germline V gene, CDR1 is SGDLS and CDR2 is YYNGEE. V lost 4 bases and J lost 3, with 11 bases in between. This CDR3 has 13 residues. In DNA form, the CDR3 reads TGTGCCAGCAGCACGGAAGGTGGCTACGAGCAGTACTTC. Translated: CASSTEGGYEQYF.

The chain uses TRBV7-3 and TRBJ1-2; D may be TRBD1 (6 bases). This CDR3 comprises 15 residues. Germline V gene data show CDR1 as SGHTA and CDR2 as FQGTGA. V lost 5 bases, J lost 0 bases, and 13 bases lay in between. The CDR3 spells CASSPGGPANYGYTF. The CDR3 DNA sequence: TGTGCCAGCAGCCCTGGGGGGCCCGCTAACTATGGCTACACCTTC.

This clone was seen a single time. This rearrangement joins TRBV6-5 to TRBJ1-5; 10 bases match TRBD1. This CDR3 has 14 amino acids. Trimming removed 4 bases from V and 4 bases from J; junction bases left unmatched: 1. From germline, CDR1 is MNHEY and CDR2 SVGAGI. CDR3 DNA sequence: TGTGCCAGCAGTTCGGGACAGGGGAATCAGCCCCAGCATTTT. Translating gives CASSSGQGNQPQHF.

The chain is built from TRBV27 and TRBJ1-1; D call uncertain. CDR1 is MNHEY, CDR2 SMNVEV, per germline (reference sequence). The CDR3 is 14 residues long. Trimming removed 2 bases from V and 4 bases from J, with 11 bases in between. This CDR3 is CASSLQRSGTEAFF. CDR3 DNA sequence: TGTGCCAGCAGTTTACAACGATCGGGCACTGAAGCTTTCTTT.

The chain is built from TRBV19 and TRBJ1-4; D gene ambiguous. V dropped 4 bases and J dropped 8 bases, with 17 bases sitting between them. This CDR3 spans 15 amino acids. Germline V gene data show CDR1 as LNHDA and CDR2 as SQIVND (reference sequence). CDR3 in amino acids: CASSTQTTGGEKLFF. For the CDR3, the DNA is TGTGCCAGTAGTACCCAGACGACCGGAGGGGAAAAACTGTTTTTT.

The chain employs TRBV6-9 and TRBJ1-1; no firm D call. CDR3 length: 10 residues. V was shortened by 3 bases and J by 6 bases, with 2 bases between the two germline ends. Germline V gene lookup returns CDR1 MNHGY and CDR2 SVAAGI. The CDR3 reads CASSYSEAFF. Written as DNA, the CDR3 is TGTGCCAGCAGTTACTCTGAAGCTTTCTTT.

This chain connects TRBV7-2 to TRBJ1-1, with D tentatively TRBD1 (5 bases). Trimming left V 5 bases short and J 3 bases short, with 13 bases between. CDR1 is SGHTA and CDR2 is FQGNSA in the germline V gene. This CDR3 region has 14 residues. This CDR3 is CASSLHGGDTEAFF. As DNA, the CDR3 is TGTGCCAGCAGCCTACATGGAGGGGACACTGAAGCTTTCTTT.